This is a list of T cell receptor beta chains from one sample in a study of T cell changes during pregnancy in multiple sclerosis. The protocol was immunoSEQ multiplex PCR, while the TCRdb copy is restricted to in-frame clones and leaves out a portion. Of roughly 18,000 clones listed, approximately 84% were seen once; the top ten hold 9% to 10%. Material: CD8+ T cells from peripheral blood mononuclear cells, obtained in the second trimester of pregnancy. Every receptor here comes from a female donor in good health, enrolled as a control in a pregnancy study. Each CDR3 is given with its conserved first and last residue. Each record gives: J gene, clone size, V gene, D gene, CDR3 DNA, CDR3 protein. The D gene is left open where the match is weak. Where a row states a size, it is once, few, many or the class of an expanded clone; other rows omit it.

TRBJ1-2 | - | TRBV27 | - | TGTGCCAGCAGTTTATCGACACTTTCGAGCGGCTACACCTTC | CASSLSTLSSGYTF
TRBJ2-5 | - | TRBV5-6 | TRBD2 | TGTGCCAGCAGCTTGGCTAGCGGGGGGCAAGAGACCCAGTACTTC | CASSLASGGQETQYF
TRBJ1-5 | - | TRBV28 | - | TGTGCCAGCAGCCCCTACACAGGCAATCAGCCCCAGCATTTT | CASSPYTGNQPQHF
TRBJ2-1 | - | TRBV9 | - | TGTGCCAGCAGCGAGGCAGGCTACAATGAGCAGTTCTTC | CASSEAGYNEQFF
TRBJ1-1 | - | TRBV7-9 | - | TGTGCCAGCACCGTGGGCGGGGGGGCCCAAGCTTTCTTT | CASTVGGGAQAFF
TRBJ1-2 | - | TRBV7-9 | - | TGTGCCAGCAGCTCCCCGGACAGCTTAATTGGCTACACCTTC | CASSSPDSLIGYTF
TRBJ2-1 | - | TRBV5-1 | - | TGCGCCACAAGGGCGGACACCCCCAATGAGCAGTTCTTC | CATRADTPNEQFF
TRBJ1-2 | once | TRBV10-3 | - | TGTGCCACGGATGACAGCCGCATCAACTATGGCTACACCTTC | CATDDSRINYGYTF
TRBJ2-2 | - | TRBV28 | - | TGTGCCAGCATCCCATGGGGGGTAATTAACACCGGGGAGCTGTTTTTT | CASIPWGVINTGELFF
TRBJ1-6 | once | TRBV5-4 | - | TGTGCCAGCAGCTTGGGGGCAGGGAAATATAATTCACCCCTCCACTTT | CASSLGAGKYNSPLHF